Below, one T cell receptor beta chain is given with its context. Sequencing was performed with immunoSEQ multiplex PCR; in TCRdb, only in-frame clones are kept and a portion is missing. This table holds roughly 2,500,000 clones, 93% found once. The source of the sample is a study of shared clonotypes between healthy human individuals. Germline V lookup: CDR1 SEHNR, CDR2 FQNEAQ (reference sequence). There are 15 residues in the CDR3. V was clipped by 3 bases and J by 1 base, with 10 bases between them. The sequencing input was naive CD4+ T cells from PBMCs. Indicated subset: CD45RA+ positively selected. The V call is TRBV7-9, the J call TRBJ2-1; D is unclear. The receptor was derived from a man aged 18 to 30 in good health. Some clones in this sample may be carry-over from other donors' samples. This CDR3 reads CASSLRQSSYNEQFF. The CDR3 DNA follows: TGTGCCAGCAGCTTGCGGCAGTCTTCCTACAATGAGCAGTTCTTC. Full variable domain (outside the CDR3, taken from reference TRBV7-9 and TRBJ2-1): DTGVSQNPRHKITKRGQNVTFRCDPISEHNRLYWYRQTLGQGPEFLTYFQNEAQLEKSRLLSDRFSAERPKGSFSTLEIQRTEQGDSAMYLCASSLRQSSYNEQFFGPGTRLTVL.